This T cell receptor (beta chain) is drawn from a study of response to subunit inactivated influenza vaccine. This CDR3 spans 14 amino acids. V shed 0 bases, J shed 5 bases, and the junction held 3 bases outside the gene matches. From germline, CDR1 is KGHSH and CDR2 LQKENI. TCRdb re-called the RT-PCR reads through MiXCR, storing one row per CDR3 protein. The profile shows hundreds of thousands of distinct CDR3 sequences, around a sixth of them singletons. Sequencing used PBMCs from blood, obtained roughly 12 days after vaccination. The J gene is TRBJ2-5, the V gene TRBV18, with 7 bases lining up with TRBD2. This TCR was recovered from a man aged 50-60 years who received an inactivated influenza vaccine. The CDR3 nucleotides read TGTGCCAGCTCACCACCGATGGGGGGGGAGACCCAGTACTTC. This codes for CASSPPMGGETQYF.